Listed below are T cell receptor beta chains from one sample, sequenced in a study of cytomegalovirus exposure and HLA in healthy donors. The assay was immunoSEQ multiplex PCR, and TCRdb's table has in-frame clones only and misses some. The sample contains tens of thousands of clones, just under 80% of which appear only once. Sequencing was done on a sample of PBMCs. All receptors come from a woman under 40 in good health and CMV-seronegative. CDR3s include the opening cysteine and the closing phenylalanine or tryptophan. The D gene is left open where the match is weak. The size field is filled for only some rows; it gives once, few, many or a size class.

clone size | D gene | J gene | V gene | CDR3 DNA | CDR3 protein
. | TRBD2 | TRBJ2-5 | TRBV4-2 | TGTGCCAGCAGCCAAGATGGGGGGACTACCCAAGAGACCCAGTACTTC | CASSQDGGTTQETQYF
. | . | TRBJ2-5 | TRBV4-1 | TGCGCCAGCAGCCAAGGAGGGCTCCAAGAGACCCAGTACTTC | CASSQGGLQETQYF
. | TRBD1 | TRBJ2-7 | TRBV29-1 | TGCAGCGTTGAGGGACAGGGAGGGAGGGACGAGCAGTACTTC | CSVEGQGGRDEQYF
. | . | TRBJ2-5 | TRBV29-1 | TGCAGCGTTGAGATGAGCGGTAAGACCCAGTACTTC | CSVEMSGKTQYF
. | . | TRBJ2-5 | TRBV7-7 | TGTGCCAGCAGCTGGACAGAGCAAGAGACCCAGTACTTC | CASSWTEQETQYF
. | . | TRBJ2-1 | TRBV19 | TGTGCCAGTAGTATCCAGTACAATGAGCAGTTCTTC | CASSIQYNEQFF
. | . | TRBJ2-7 | TRBV4-3 | TGCGCCAGCAGCCAAAATGTTGCTAGGAGGGTGACCTACGAGCAGTACTTC | CASSQNVARRVTYEQYF
. | TRBD2 | TRBJ2-7 | TRBV7-2 | TGTGCCAGCACCACCGGACTAGCGGGATCCTACGAGCAGTACTTC | CASTTGLAGSYEQYF
. | . | TRBJ2-4 | TRBV20-1 | TGCAGTGCTAGGGTCCGGAACATTCAGTACTTC | CSARVRNIQYF
. | TRBD2 | TRBJ2-1 | TRBV4-2 | TGTGCCAGCAGCCAAGTTCCCCTTGAAGCGGGAGGGCAAAGGCCTAACAATGAGCAGTTCTTC | CASSQVPLEAGGQRPNNEQFF
. | . | TRBJ1-2 | TRBV10-2 | TGCGCCAGCAGCCCGGACAGTCTAAGGTACACCTTC | CASSPDSLRYTF
. | . | TRBJ2-4 | TRBV5-4 | TGTGCCAGCAGCTTGGGGGCCTGGAACATTCAGTACTTC | CASSLGAWNIQYF
. | TRBD1 | TRBJ2-5 | TRBV28 | TGTGCCAGCAGCCGCACACACAGGGGAATAGTGGAGACCCAGTACTTC | CASSRTHRGIVETQYF
. | . | TRBJ2-3 | TRBV25-1 | TGTGCCAGCAGTGAATCAGACTCCTCCACAGATACGCAGTATTTT | CASSESDSSTDTQYF
. | . | TRBJ2-3 | TRBV5-1 | TGCGCCAGCAGCCAATACGTGGCAGGAGGACCCACAGATACGCAGTATTTT | CASSQYVAGGPTDTQYF
few | . | TRBJ2-7 | TRBV28 | TGTGCCAGCGCCTCATCGACAGGATACTACGAGCAGTACTTC | CASASSTGYYEQYF
. | TRBD2 | TRBJ2-3 | TRBV7-2 | TGTGCCAGCAGCGGAAGGACTAGCGGGTTCTCCACAGATACGCAGTATTTT | CASSGRTSGFSTDTQYF
once | TRBD1 | TRBJ1-3 | TRBV7-2 | TGTGCCAGCAGACGCCGGGGGGGGACAGGGGGCAGAAGTGGAAACACCATATATTTT | CASRRRGGTGGRSGNTIYF
few | TRBD1 | TRBJ1-6 | TRBV6-5 | TGTGCCAGCAGAGGACAGGGGGTGGGTTCACCCCTCCACTTT | CASRGQGVGSPLHF
few | TRBD2 | TRBJ2-3 | TRBV6-1 | TGTGCCAGCAGTGAAGCTAGCGGGGGGCCAGATACGCAGTATTTT | CASSEASGGPDTQYF
few | . | TRBJ1-6 | TRBV5-4 | TGTGCCAGCAGCGCCGAGCCCACCGGCGGTAATTCACCCCTCCACTTT | CASSAEPTGGNSPLHF
. | . | TRBJ2-1 | TRBV11-3 | TGTGCCAGCAGCAATTCCGCGGAGGGGACCGACAATGAGCAGTTCTTC | CASSNSAEGTDNEQFF
. | TRBD1 | TRBJ2-1 | TRBV4-2 | TGTGCCAGCAGCCAAGTACGGGACAGTCCCTACAATGAGCAGTTCTTC | CASSQVRDSPYNEQFF
. | . | TRBJ1-2 | TRBV28 | TGTGCTGCGGGGATCTATGGCTACACCTTC | CAAGIYGYTF
. | TRBD1 | TRBJ1-1 | TRBV30 | TGTGCCTGGAGTGTAAACCGCAGGGGGAGCACTGAAGCTTTCTTT | CAWSVNRRGSTEAFF
. | . | TRBJ2-5 | TRBV30 | TGTGCCTGGAGTACATTCAAGGGGGAGGGACGAGAGACCCAGTACTTC | CAWSTFKGEGRETQYF
. | TRBD1 | TRBJ1-6 | TRBV2 | TGTGCCAGCACAAGACAGGGGCTTAATTCACCCCTCCACTTT | CASTRQGLNSPLHF
. | . | TRBJ1-2 | TRBV6-5 | TGTGCCAGCAGTCCACTACAGGGAAACTATGGCTACACCTTC | CASSPLQGNYGYTF
few | TRBD2 | TRBJ2-7 | TRBV6-5 | TGTGCCAGCGGCCACGGGGGGACGGAGTCCTACGAGCAGTACTTC | CASGHGGTESYEQYF
. | TRBD1 | TRBJ1-1 | TRBV4-3 | TGCGCCAGCAGCCAAGATGAAGGGGGCGTCACTGAAGCTTTCTTT | CASSQDEGGVTEAFF
. | . | TRBJ2-1 | TRBV29-1 | TGCAGCGTAGAAGGGCGGGACCCGATCTACAATGAGCAGTTCTTC | CSVEGRDPIYNEQFF
few | TRBD1 | TRBJ1-2 | TRBV6-5 | TGTGCCAGCAGTCAGGACAGGATGCCTAACTATGGCTACACCTTC | CASSQDRMPNYGYTF
. | . | TRBJ2-7 | TRBV30 | TGTGCCTGGAGTGTCGGAGGGGGCCCCGGGTCCTACGAGCAGTACTTC | CAWSVGGGPGSYEQYF
. | TRBD1 | TRBJ1-2 | TRBV30 | TGTGCCTGGAGTGTGACAGGGACTAACTATGGCTACACCTTC | CAWSVTGTNYGYTF
once | TRBD1 | TRBJ2-3 | TRBV2 | TGTGCCAGCAGTGGGGGGACAGTCACAGATACGCAGTATTTT | CASSGGTVTDTQYF
. | . | TRBJ2-5 | TRBV4-1 | TGCGCCAGCAGCCAAGCGGGAAGGGACCAAGAGACCCAGTACTTC | CASSQAGRDQETQYF
. | . | TRBJ1-2 | TRBV11-2 | TGTGCCAGCAGCTCTTCCGGGGGTGGCTATGGCTACACCTTC | CASSSSGGGYGYTF
. | TRBD1 | TRBJ1-1 | TRBV5-8 | TGTGCCAGCAGCTTGGTGGGGACAGCTATCATGAACACTGAAGCTTTCTTT | CASSLVGTAIMNTEAFF
. | . | TRBJ1-1 | TRBV19 | TGTGCCAGTAGTATTCTACAGGCAGGAACTGAAGCTTTCTTT | CASSILQAGTEAFF
few | . | TRBJ1-1 | TRBV19 | TGTGCCAGTAGTATCTTCGCTGAAGCTTTCTTT | CASSIFAEAFF
. | . | TRBJ2-3 | TRBV6-4 | TGTGCCAGCAGCGTGGAACCGACTAGCACAGATACGCAGTATTTT | CASSVEPTSTDTQYF
few | . | TRBJ2-4 | TRBV5-4 | TGTGCCAGCAGCCTACTAGGGGGGGATGTTGGCGTTTCAGGGAACATTCAGTACTTC | CASSLLGGDVGVSGNIQYF
. | . | TRBJ1-5 | TRBV6-4 | TGTGCCAGCAGTCCCCCTTGCTTTCAGGCGTCTAATCAGCCCCAGCATTTT | CASSPPCFQASNQPQHF
. | TRBD1 | TRBJ1-1 | TRBV4-1 | TGCGCCAGCAGCCAAGAGGGACAGTACACTGAAGCTTTCTTT | CASSQEGQYTEAFF
. | . | TRBJ1-2 | TRBV5-1 | TGCGCCAGCAGCCCTAGGACGGACACTAACTATGGCTACACCTTC | CASSPRTDTNYGYTF
. | . | TRBJ2-7 | TRBV30 | TGTGCCTGGAGTGATTGGGCAGGAACCTACGAGCAGTACTTC | CAWSDWAGTYEQYF